The 10 T cell receptor beta chains presented below share a single source sample, sequenced in a study of PD-1 blockade in classical Hodgkin lymphoma (dated by TCRdb to about 2020). The time point label corresponds to: cycle 2 day 1 (C2D1) of nivolumab. Every trial patient had relapsed following autologous stem cell transplantation, and prior brentuximab vedotin exposure was what differed among cohorts A, B and C. The library was made by the immunoSEQ multiplex PCR assay. TCRdb obtained this table from immuneACCESS and retained in-frame rearrangements with V and J assigned. These tables miss some clones; where compared with another copy, unresolved V genes account for less than half of the shortfall, and the remainder is unexplained. Within this sample are 20,000 to 30,000 clones, with 81% of them counted one time only. Of the sample, 20% is held by the ten largest clones. The sequenced sample was peripheral blood mononuclear cells (PBMCs), obtained before the second cycle of nivolumab. Receptor source: a human donor with classical Hodgkin lymphoma.

A few counts support this clone. This chain links TRBV5-1 with TRBJ2-5; TRBD2 might be the D (6 bases). Germline CDR1 is SGHRS and CDR2 is YFSETQ. The V and J ends lost 0 bases and 2 bases respectively, with 11 bases between them. There are 15 residues in the CDR3. The CDR3 reads CASSLAGVTQETQYF. The DNA for the CDR3 is TGCGCCAGCAGCTTGGCGGGGGTGACACAAGAGACCCAGTACTTC. Full variable domain (remainder filled in from reference TRBV5-1 and TRBJ2-5): KAGVTQTPRYLIKTRGQQVTLSCSPISGHRSVSWYQQTPGQGLQFLFEYFSETQRNKGNFPGRFSGRQFSNSRSEMNVSTLELGDSALYLCASSLAGVTQETQYFGPGTRLLVL.

The rearrangement links TRBV9 to TRBJ1-6; D possibly corresponds to TRBD1 (6 bases). The CDR3 is made up of 17 amino acids. V was pared by 0 bases and J by 5 bases, with 15 bases between. CDR1 SGDLS and CDR2 YYNGEE come from the germline V gene. The CDR3 DNA is TGTGCCAGCAGCGTAGAGGTCTGGGCAGGGGATAATTCACCCCTCCACTTT. Protein sequence: CASSVEVWAGDNSPLHF.

The gene calls are TRBV6-6 and TRBJ1-4, with D possibly TRBD1 on 5 matching bases. CDR3 length: 14 residues. Per the germline V gene, CDR1 is MNHNY and CDR2 is SVGAGI (reference sequence). V gave up 2 bases and J gave up 8 bases, with 12 bases separating them. CDR3 nucleotide sequence: TGTGCCAGCAGTTACGGGGGAGTAGGAGAAAAACTGTTTTTT. Amino acids: CASSYGGVGEKLFF.

This clone was seen a handful of times. DNA for the CDR3: TGTGCCAGCAGTTTCGACCAGGGGGGGCCCCAGCATTTT. The encoded protein is CASSFDQGGPQHF. J is TRBJ1-5 and V is TRBV6-5, with 7 positions matching TRBD1. CDR1 MNHEY and CDR2 SVGAGI come from the germline V gene. Unmatched junction bases numbered 6, after V lost 4 bases and J lost 9 bases. There are 13 residues in the CDR3.

This chain joins TRBV5-1 and TRBJ1-1, with D perhaps TRBD1 (6 bases). Trimming cost V 4 bases and J 3 bases, with 16 bases left between them. This CDR3 region has 15 residues. Per germline, CDR1 SGHRS and CDR2 YFSETQ. CDR3 bases: TGCGCCAGCAGCGCCGGTCGGGGGGCGGACACTGAAGCTTTCTTT. This translates into CASSAGRGADTEAFF.

This clone has ten or more counts. J is TRBJ2-5 and V is TRBV6-5; D gene unclear. Germline CDR1 is MNHEY and CDR2 is SVGAGI. Trimming stripped 3 bases from V and 2 bases from J, with 13 bases between. The CDR3 sequence is 15 residues long. CDR3 sequence (DNA): TGTGCCAGCAGTTATTCGACCCTGGGGCAAGAGACCCAGTACTTC. Translating it yields CASSYSTLGQETQYF.

This clone was recorded once. This chain joins TRBV4-1 and TRBJ2-7; no firm D call. The CDR3 runs 14 residues. The V end was cut by 0 bases, the J end by 5 bases, with 11 bases between. The germline V gene encodes CDR1 MGHRA and CDR2 YSYEKL. The CDR3 bases are TGCGCCAGCAGCCAAGACGCGGTAGGGCACGAGCAGTACTTC. Its translation is CASSQDAVGHEQYF.

The chain carries TRBV28 and TRBJ1-4; the match to TRBD1 covers 9 bases. Unmatched junction bases numbered 4, after V lost 4 bases and J lost 7 bases. Germline CDR1 reads MDHEN; CDR2 reads SYDVKM. The CDR3 is 14 amino acids. This chain's CDR3 is CASSSGQGSEKLFF. In DNA, the CDR3 is TGTGCCAGCAGTTCCGGACAGGGGAGTGAAAAACTGTTTTTT. Variable domain in full (rest from reference TRBV28 and TRBJ1-4): DVKVTQSSRYLVKRTGEKVFLECVQDMDHENMFWYRQDPGLGLRLIYFSYDVKMKEKGDIPEGYSVSREKKERFSLILESASTNQTSMYLCASSSGQGSEKLFFGSGTQLSVL.

The table lists this clone with a few counts. The chain couples TRBV30 to TRBJ2-7; D unresolved. With 2 bases removed from V and 3 bases from J, the gap between germline ends came to 11 bases. The CDR3 length is 13 residues. Germline CDR1 GTSNPN, CDR2 SVGIG (reference sequence). CDR3 sequence reads: CAWSLGFDYEQYF. The CDR3 DNA reads TGTGCCTGGAGTTTGGGTTTTGACTACGAGCAGTACTTC.

The chain employs TRBV9 and TRBJ1-3; D gene ambiguous. V shed 0 bases and J shed 15 bases, with 19 bases lying between them. The CDR3 runs to 14 residues. Germline V gene data show CDR1 as SGDLS and CDR2 as YYNGEE. CDR3 region: CASSVDDRARDPYF. In nucleotides, the CDR3 is TGTGCCAGCAGCGTAGACGACCGGGCCCGCGATCCATATTTT.